This passage covers 19 T cell receptor beta chains from one sample sequenced in a study of T cells in Graves' hyperthyroidism and ophthalmopathy. RNA transcripts gave rise to amplified TCR beta CDR3 regions. The TCR CDR3 was amplified in a first-round RT-PCR using the HTBI primer set. MiXCR was run by TCRdb on the multiplex PCR reads, yielding one entry per CDR3 protein. This sample has 530,000 or so distinct CDR3 sequences, with approximately 24% found just once. The material sequenced was blood. The receptors here all came from a woman aged 25 to 45 with Graves' ophthalmopathy.

J is TRBJ2-5 and V is TRBV20-1, with 8 nucleotides matching TRBD2. Trimming removed 0 bases from V and 5 bases from J; junction bases left unmatched: 11. Germline CDR1 is DFQATT and CDR2 is SNEGSKA (reference sequence). The CDR3 length is 16 residues. CDR3 nucleotides: TGCAGTGCTAGAGATGATGGAGCGGGGGTCGTTGAGACCCAGTACTTC. Translating gives CSARDDGAGVVETQYF.

This clonotype occurred a few times. This chain links TRBV28 with TRBJ2-7; no firm D call. Per germline, CDR1 MDHEN and CDR2 SYDVKM. V dropped 1 base and J dropped 1 base, with 11 bases sitting between them. The CDR3 totals 15 residues. The CDR3 loop is CASSLLVGKSYEQYF. The CDR3 DNA reads TGTGCCAGCAGTTTATTGGTTGGCAAGTCCTACGAGCAGTACTTC.

To note about this clonotype: It may be a read error: a sequence one base away is much more abundant. The chain recombines TRBV18 with TRBJ2-2; maybe TRBD1 (6 bases). The CDR3 spans 12 residues. In germline, CDR1 is KGHSH, CDR2 LQKENI. The CDR3 region has the DNA TGTGCCGGCTCACAGGGTTCCGGGGAGCTGTTTTTT. Protein: CAGSQGSGELFF.

The chain links TRBV7-9 to TRBJ1-1, with TRBD1 matching over 10 bases. Trimming took 6 bases from V and 5 from J; bases not matched to a gene: 3. The CDR3 sequence is 13 residues long. Germline loops: CDR1 SEHNR, CDR2 FQNEAQ (reference sequence). The CDR3 reads CASSDRGHTEAFF. Written as DNA, the CDR3 is TGTGCCAGCAGTGACAGGGGGCATACTGAAGCTTTCTTT.

A few counts support this clonotype. V gene TRBV12-3 or TRBV12-4 combines with J gene TRBJ2-3, with D possibly being TRBD2 (5 bases). V dropped 3 bases and J dropped 3 bases, with 7 bases sitting between them. This CDR3 has 13 amino acids. CDR3 amino acids: CASSLRETDTQYF. For the CDR3, the DNA is TGTGCCAGCAGTTTGAGGGAAACAGATACGCAGTATTTT.

This clonotype has at least ten counts. The chain joins TRBV11-2 to TRBJ2-2; D unresolved. Germline V gene lookup returns CDR1 SGHAT and CDR2 FQNNGV. V was clipped by 5 bases and J by 5 bases, with 12 bases between them. The CDR3 is 14 residues long. CDR3 nucleotide sequence: TGTGCCAGCAGCCCGCCCCCCTGGACCGGGGAGCTGTTTTTT. As protein: CASSPPPWTGELFF.

This clonotype has a handful of counts. This chain connects TRBV7-9 to TRBJ2-5, with 7 bases identical to TRBD1. Germline CDR1 and CDR2: SEHNR and FQNEAQ (reference sequence). The CDR3 totals 15 residues. V was pared by 2 bases and J by 2 bases, with 5 bases of the junction left unmatched. The CDR3 region has the DNA TGTGCCAGCAGCTTACGACAGGGACCGCAAGAGACCCAGTACTTC. It specifies CASSLRQGPQETQYF.

This clonotype appeared many times. The chain links TRBV6-5 to TRBJ1-2; 9 bases fit TRBD1. Losses at the gene ends were 4 bases for V and 7 bases for J; bases not matched to a gene: 7. The CDR3 covers 14 residues. The germline gives CDR1 MNHEY, CDR2 SVGAGI. The CDR3 sequence: CASSSQQGAGGYTF. CDR3 nucleotides: TGTGCCAGCAGTTCTCAACAGGGGGCTGGTGGCTACACCTTC.

This CDR3 reads CASTNPRGGTEAFF. CDR3 in DNA: TGTGCCAGTACCAACCCCCGAGGAGGCACTGAAGCTTTCTTT. The chain links TRBV25-1 to TRBJ1-1; no clear D. The ends were cut back, 9 bases at V and 4 bases at J, with 18 bases in the middle. The CDR3 is 14 residues long. Germline CDR1 is MGHDK and CDR2 is SYGVNS.

Ten or more counts support this clonotype. DNA of the CDR3: TGTGCCAGCAGCCTTAGTTGGGGAGGACAGGGCCCCTACGAGCAGTACTTC. It is translated as CASSLSWGGQGPYEQYF. This chain connects TRBV7-8 to TRBJ2-7; TRBD1 aligns across 8 bases. The junction had 14 bases not matched to a gene; V was cut back by 5 bases and J by 2 bases. CDR3 length: 17 amino acids. Per the germline V gene, CDR1 is SGHVS and CDR2 is FQNEAQ.

This clonotype was found many times. The V gene is TRBV20-1, the J gene TRBJ2-5, with D possibly being TRBD1 (5 bases). V lost 3 bases, J lost 2 bases, and 16 bases lay in between. Germline CDR1 and CDR2: DFQATT and SNEGSKA (reference sequence). This CDR3 comprises 15 residues. The DNA for the CDR3 is TGCAGTGCTAGTCCGGCAGGGTGGTATCAAGAGACCCAGTACTTC. Translated: CSASPAGWYQETQYF.

As concerns this clonotype: Being one base from a much bigger clone, this may be a read error. The rearrangement joins TRBV2 to TRBJ2-7, with D perhaps matching TRBD1 or TRBD2 (5 bases each). Per the germline V gene, CDR1 is SNHLY and CDR2 is FYNNEI. The CDR3 is 11 residues long. The germline V and J ends were trimmed by 7 bases and 5 bases, with 9 bases remaining between them. The CDR3 sequence: CASNEGNEQYF. DNA for the CDR3: TGTGCCAGCAACGAGGGGAACGAGCAGTACTTC.

The rearrangement links TRBV7-2 to TRBJ2-5; maybe TRBD2 (5 bases). This CDR3 has 15 residues. Germline V gene data show CDR1 as SGHTA and CDR2 as FQGNSA. V was pared by 3 bases and J by 5 bases, with 16 bases between. This CDR3 reads CASSFSGIGGETQYF. The CDR3 DNA is TGTGCCAGCAGCTTTTCGGGAATCGGCGGGGAGACCCAGTACTTC.

This clonotype was counted between two and nine times. V and J are TRBV12-3 or TRBV12-4 and TRBJ2-1; D possibly corresponds to TRBD1 (5 bases). This CDR3 contains 17 residues. V lost 3 bases and J lost 4, with 19 bases in between. The chain's CDR3 is CASSFLAYRQPYNEQFF. The CDR3 region has the DNA TGTGCCAGCAGTTTTCTCGCCTACAGGCAACCTTACAATGAGCAGTTCTTC.

This clonotype was seen many times. The chain has TRBV27 and TRBJ2-3, with 11 bases aligning to TRBD2. The CDR3 extends over 16 amino acids. Germline V gene lookup returns CDR1 MNHEY and CDR2 SMNVEV (reference sequence). The V and J ends lost 3 bases and 5 bases, in that order; junction bases with no gene match: 7. The CDR3: CASSFRVAGGQDTQYF. Here the CDR3 DNA reads TGTGCCAGCAGTTTTAGGGTAGCGGGGGGGCAAGATACGCAGTATTTT.

This clonotype was seen many times. J is TRBJ2-5 and V is TRBV12-3 or TRBV12-4; no clear D. V was clipped by 6 bases and J by 2 bases, with 10 bases between them. This CDR3 region has 13 residues. The CDR3: CASRGSYQETQYF. DNA for the CDR3: TGTGCCAGCAGGGGGTCCTATCAAGAGACCCAGTACTTC.

The chain joins TRBV30 to TRBJ2-7; the D gene is possibly TRBD1 (5 bases). The CDR3 covers 13 residues. Trimming took off 3 bases at V and 6 bases at J, with 15 bases between the two ends. Per the germline V gene, CDR1 is GTSNPN and CDR2 is SVGIG (reference sequence). The CDR3 nucleotides read TGTGCCTGGAGGGGAAAGGGGAATGGCGAGCAGTACTTC. Its translation is CAWRGKGNGEQYF.

The V gene is TRBV18, the J gene TRBJ2-7; D is tentatively TRBD1 or TRBD2 (6 bases each). V shed 4 bases and J shed 6 bases, with 13 bases lying between them. Germline assignment: CDR1 KGHSH and CDR2 LQKENI. CDR3 length equals 13 residues. CDR3 loop: CASSLSEGGEQYF. CDR3 nucleotides: TGTGCCAGCTCACTTTCAGAGGGGGGCGAGCAGTACTTC.

This clonotype was found many times. The chain couples TRBV20-1 to TRBJ2-2; 8 bases are shared with TRBD1. V was clipped by 3 bases and J by 2 bases; unmatched bases: 2. Per the germline V gene, CDR1 is DFQATT and CDR2 is SNEGSKA (reference sequence). The CDR3 length is 14 residues. The CDR3 is CSASQGANTGELFF. The CDR3 DNA is TGCAGTGCTAGTCAGGGGGCTAACACCGGGGAGCTGTTTTTT.